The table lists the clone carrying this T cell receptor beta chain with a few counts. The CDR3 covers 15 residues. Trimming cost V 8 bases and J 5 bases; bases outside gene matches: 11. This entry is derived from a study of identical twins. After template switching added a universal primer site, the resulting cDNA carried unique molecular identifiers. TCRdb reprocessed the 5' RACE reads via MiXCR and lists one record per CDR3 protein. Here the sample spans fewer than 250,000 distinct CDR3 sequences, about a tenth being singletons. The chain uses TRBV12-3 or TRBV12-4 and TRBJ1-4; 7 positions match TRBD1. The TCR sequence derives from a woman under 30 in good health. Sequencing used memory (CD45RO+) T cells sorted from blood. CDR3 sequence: CASRWGAGGNEKLFF. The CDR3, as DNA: TGTGCCAGCCGTTGGGGGGCAGGGGGAAATGAAAAACTGTTTTTT.